The 15 T cell receptor beta chains below all came from one sample that was sequenced in a study of cytomegalovirus exposure and HLA in healthy donors. Use of 60 Vbeta and 13 Jbeta primers characterized the PCR. Using immunoSEQ multiplex PCR, the repertoire was profiled, and TCRdb retains in-frame clones only, with some absent. The repertoire holds 110,000 to 150,000 clones, with 75% to 80% as singletons. Material for sequencing was PBMCs. The source of these receptors is a woman in her twenties or thirties in good health and CMV-seronegative.

J is TRBJ1-5 and V is TRBV6-5; 10 bases agree with TRBD1. CDR1 MNHEY and CDR2 SVGAGI come from the germline V gene. This CDR3 region has 15 residues. Trimming cost V 5 bases and J 7 bases; bases outside gene matches: 8. The CDR3 region has the DNA TGTGCCAGCAGTCTAAGACAGGGGGCCAGGCAGCCCCAGCATTTT. Translation gives CASSLRQGARQPQHF.

This clone was recorded once. The V gene is TRBV5-1, the J gene TRBJ1-1; 12 positions agree with TRBD1. The V gene's germline CDR1 is SGHRS and CDR2 YFSETQ. After removal of 0 bases from V and 0 bases from J, the junction contained 3 bases not matched to a gene. This CDR3 spans 17 amino acids. CDR3 protein: CASSLGGQGAMNTEAFF. The CDR3 DNA reads as TGCGCCAGCAGCTTGGGGGGACAGGGGGCGATGAACACTGAAGCTTTCTTT.

The chain couples TRBV5-1 to TRBJ1-5; D is ambiguous. The V end lost 2 bases, the J end lost 0 bases, and 9 bases lay between the germline ends. The CDR3 loop spans 15 amino acids. Germline lookup yields CDR1 SGHRS and CDR2 YFSETQ. Written as DNA, the CDR3 is TGCGCCAGCAGCTTAGGTACAGTTAGCAATCAGCCCCAGCATTTT. Residues: CASSLGTVSNQPQHF. The whole variable domain, remainder taken from reference TRBV5-1 and TRBJ1-5, is KAGVTQTPRYLIKTRGQQVTLSCSPISGHRSVSWYQQTPGQGLQFLFEYFSETQRNKGNFPGRFSGRQFSNSRSEMNVSTLELGDSALYLCASSLGTVSNQPQHFGDGTRLSIL.

The chain employs TRBV9 and TRBJ2-7; 9 bases are a match to TRBD1. This CDR3 has 16 residues. The ends lost 5 bases at V and 1 base at J; junction bases unmatched: 10. Germline V lookup: CDR1 SGDLS, CDR2 YYNGEE. The CDR3 protein is CASSSPPGQGSYEQYF. DNA for the CDR3: TGTGCCAGCAGTTCACCTCCGGGACAGGGTTCCTACGAGCAGTACTTC.

The V call is TRBV11-2, the J call TRBJ2-2; weak D call: TRBD2 (6 bases). The V end was cut by 5 bases, the J end by 7 bases, with 11 bases between. The germline V gene has CDR1 SGHAT and CDR2 FQNNGV. The CDR3 has 13 residues. The CDR3 DNA reads TGTGCCAGCAGCCCAGCGGGTGTCGGGGAGCTGTTTTTT. This sequence encodes CASSPAGVGELFF.

The sample holds a few counts of this clone. This rearrangement joins TRBV6-1 to TRBJ2-7, with 11 positions matching TRBD2. V was pared by 1 base and J by 4 bases, with 3 bases of the junction left unmatched. The CDR3 runs to 15 residues. Germline CDR1 MNHNS, CDR2 SASEGT. CDR3 in amino acids: CASSEGGTSGYEQYF. CDR3 DNA sequence: TGTGCCAGCAGTGAAGGTGGGACTAGCGGTTACGAGCAGTACTTC.

J is TRBJ1-4 and V is TRBV6-5; 9 nucleotides match TRBD1. Looked up from germline, CDR1 is MNHEY and CDR2 is SVGAGI. With V trimmed by 4 bases and J by 7 bases, 4 bases remained unmatched. This CDR3 has 14 residues. CDR3 protein: CASSLLTGGEKLFF. The CDR3 DNA follows: TGTGCCAGCAGTTTACTGACAGGGGGTGAAAAACTGTTTTTT.

This clone was counted between two and nine times. The chain couples TRBV6-6 to TRBJ1-2; maybe TRBD1 (6 bases). V was pared by 8 bases and J by 2 bases, with 9 bases between. This CDR3 has 12 amino acids. Germline CDR1 is MNHNY and CDR2 is SVGAGI (reference sequence). The CDR3 loop reads CASLTGNYGYTF. CDR3 nucleotides: TGTGCCAGCCTTACAGGGAACTATGGCTACACCTTC.

This chain connects TRBV4-2 to TRBJ1-1; a possible D gene is TRBD1 (6 bases). V dropped 4 bases and J dropped 4 bases, with 16 bases sitting between them. The CDR3 spans 15 residues. Germline loops: CDR1 LGHNA, CDR2 YNFKEQ. The CDR3 sequence is CASSRETDRSTEAFF. The CDR3 nucleotides read TGTGCCAGCAGCCGAGAAACCGACAGGTCCACTGAAGCTTTCTTT.

The gene calls are TRBV6-5 and TRBJ1-2; weak D call: TRBD1 (5 bases). Germline values: CDR1 MNHEY, CDR2 SVGAGI. V lost 7 bases and J 3 bases, leaving 15 bases between the germline ends. This CDR3 has 14 residues. In DNA, the CDR3 is TGTGCCAGCACCCCCTCGGGGGACTACTATGGCTACACCTTC. Amino acid sequence: CASTPSGDYYGYTF.

The chain has TRBV2 and TRBJ1-3; 9 bases agree with TRBD1. The CDR3 sequence is 17 residues long. V shed 0 bases and J 1 base; nucleotides not matched to a gene: 4. CDR1 and CDR2 from the germline V gene are SNHLY and FYNNEI. This CDR3 is CASSEARDRVSGNTIYF. In DNA form, the CDR3 reads TGTGCCAGCAGTGAAGCGAGGGACAGGGTTTCTGGAAACACCATATATTTT.

The V and J genes are TRBV7-8 and TRBJ1-2; TRBD1 matches 9 bases. The CDR3 is 14 residues long. V shed 2 bases, J shed 3 bases, and the junction held 1 base outside the gene matches. Germline loops: CDR1 SGHVS, CDR2 FQNEAQ. The CDR3 bases are TGTGCCAGCAGCTTAAGGACAGGGGACTATGGCTACACCTTC. Protein product: CASSLRTGDYGYTF. The whole variable domain, filled in from reference TRBV7-8 and TRBJ1-2, reads GAGVSQSPRYKVAKRGQDVALRCDPISGHVSLFWYQQALGQGPEFLTYFQNEAQLDKSGLPSDRFFAERPEGSVSTLKIQRTQQEDSAVYLCASSLRTGDYGYTFGSGTRLTVV.

The chain combines TRBV6-6 with TRBJ2-7; 7 nucleotides match TRBD2. The germline CDR1 and CDR2 sequences are MNHNY and SVGAGI (reference sequence). CDR3 length: 13 amino acids. V lost 4 bases, J lost 3 bases, and 3 bases stayed unmatched. In DNA form, the CDR3 reads TGTGCCAGCAGTTTGACTAGCCACTACGAGCAGTACTTC. Translated: CASSLTSHYEQYF.

This chain links TRBV7-2 with TRBJ2-3, with 16 bases identical to TRBD2. The CDR3 length is 17 residues. CDR1 is SGHTA and CDR2 is FQGNSA in the germline V gene. The J segment lost 4 bases and the V segment lost 5 bases, leaving 6 bases of the junction unmatched. CDR3 amino acids: CASSVGLAGGVADTQYF. The DNA of the CDR3 is TGTGCCAGCAGCGTGGGACTAGCGGGGGGGGTCGCAGATACGCAGTATTTT. Filled out from reference TRBV7-2 and TRBJ2-3, the complete variable domain reads GAGVSQSPSNKVTEKGKDVELRCDPISGHTALYWYRQSLGQGLEFLIYFQGNSAPDKSGLPSDRFSAERTGGSVSTLTIQRTQQEDSAVYLCASSVGLAGGVADTQYFGPGTRLTVL.

This clone was recorded only once. J is TRBJ1-2 and V is TRBV27, with a possible D match to TRBD1 (5 bases). Looked up from germline, CDR1 is MNHEY and CDR2 is SMNVEV (reference sequence). The V end was cut by 7 bases, the J end by 1 base, with 16 bases between. The CDR3 covers 15 residues. The CDR3 sequence: CASTKMAGDNYGYTF. The DNA of the CDR3 is TGTGCCAGCACCAAAATGGCGGGGGATAACTATGGCTACACCTTC.